This T cell receptor beta chain was captured by sequencing in a study of blood T cells in healthy people across ages. Study-wide results and limits: Compared with aged donors, long-lived donors showed fewer expanded clones, suggesting selection. Age showed a roughly linear inverse relationship with TCR beta diversity per million T cells.

In the case of this clonotype: Its target is not known.

There are 14 residues in the CDR3. Trimming took 5 bases from V and 2 from J, leaving 9 bases between them. CDR1 and CDR2 (germline): KGHDR, SFDVKD. Together with a sample-barcoded 5' primer, a J-beta primer mix was included in a second PCR lasting roughly 6 to 12 cycles. In TCRdb, the 5' RACE reads were re-called with MiXCR into one record per CDR3 protein. The sample lists 850,000 or so distinct CDR3 sequences; around 30% were seen once. Drawn from each donor were approximately 10 milliliters of peripheral blood. Isolation recovered at least 7 million PBMCs from every sample. The receptor was isolated from a woman aged 80 or over in good health. The sample was blood. The chain employs TRBV24-1 and TRBJ2-1; the D call may be TRBD1 or TRBD2 (6 bases each). The DNA of the CDR3 is TGTGCCACCAGTGTGGGGGGCACCTACAATGAGCAGTTCTTC. Translated, it gives CATSVGGTYNEQFF.